Each of the 16 T cell receptor beta chains below was sequenced from the same sample in a study of metastatic and nonmetastatic thyroid tumors. All patients were untreated before thyroid surgery. TCRdb reprocessed the PCR reads using MiXCR. The sample contains roughly 13,000 clones, approximately 30% of which appear only once. The sample was tumor tissue. These receptors were taken from a female donor with papillary thyroid cancer or a benign thyroid nodule (not recorded which). Some clones in this sample may be carry-over from other donors' samples.

The chain carries TRBV9 and TRBJ1-5; a possible D gene is TRBD1 (6 bases). Germline V gives CDR1 SGDLS, CDR2 YYNGEE. Trimming removed 4 bases at V and 10 bases at J, with 15 bases between. This CDR3 has 13 amino acids. The CDR3 DNA follows: TGTGCCAGCAGCCTGTGGGAGGGGGACCCCCAGCATTTT. This gives the protein CASSLWEGDPQHF.

This chain connects TRBV3-1 to TRBJ1-1; TRBD1 matches 8 bases. Looked up from germline, CDR1 is LGHDT and CDR2 is YNNKEL (reference sequence). The CDR3 sequence is 17 residues long. J was trimmed by 5 bases and V by 0 bases; bases with no gene match: 11. The CDR3 bases are TGTGCCAGCAGCCAAGAGATTCCAGGGGGCATCGGTACTGAAGCTTTCTTT. Encoded protein: CASSQEIPGGIGTEAFF.

In its sample, this clone ranks as medium-sized. The sample holds other DNA sequences that translate to the same CDR3. V is TRBV20-1 and J is TRBJ2-5; D gene ambiguous. This CDR3 has 8 amino acids. V was pared by 7 bases and J by 10 bases, with 7 bases between. Germline V gene lookup returns CDR1 DFQATT and CDR2 SNEGSKA (reference sequence). The CDR3 bases are TGCAGTGTTATTGGCCAGTACTTC. This codes for CSVIGQYF.

V gene TRBV20-1 combines with J gene TRBJ2-7; weak D call: TRBD1 (6 bases). The V end was cut by 3 bases, the J end by 8 bases, with 14 bases between. Germline values: CDR1 DFQATT, CDR2 SNEGSKA (reference sequence). The CDR3 extends over 12 amino acids. CDR3 sequence: CSASLGGQKQYF. The CDR3 nucleotides are TGCAGTGCTAGTCTAGGTGGACAGAAGCAGTACTTC.

Note on this clone: The same CDR3 is also encoded by other DNA sequences in this sample. V is TRBV18 and J is TRBJ1-2; D perhaps matches TRBD1 (6 bases). V dropped 3 bases and J dropped 8 bases, with 13 bases sitting between them. The germline CDR1 and CDR2 sequences are KGHSH and LQKENI. There are 13 residues in the CDR3. CDR3 sequence reads: CASSPGTGAGYTF. Written as DNA, the CDR3 is TGTGCCAGCTCACCCGGGACGGGGGCAGGCTACACCTTC.

This clone was found a few times. V is TRBV12-3 or TRBV12-4 and J is TRBJ2-2; 7 nucleotides align to TRBD1. This CDR3 spans 16 amino acids. Trimming at V came to 6 bases and at J to 2 bases, leaving 9 bases not matched to a gene. The CDR3 here is CASRYTGTANTGELFF. CDR3 sequence (DNA): TGTGCCAGCAGATACACCGGGACAGCAAACACCGGGGAGCTGTTTTTT.

This clone is medium-sized within its sample. The sample carries other DNA sequences with the same CDR3. The CDR3: CACRGEYNSPLHF. CDR3 nucleotide sequence: TGTGCCTGCAGGGGCGAATATAATTCACCCCTCCACTTT. The chain has TRBV30 and TRBJ1-6, with D tentatively TRBD1 (6 bases). Trimming took 6 bases from V and 4 from J, leaving 10 bases between them. In germline, CDR1 is GTSNPN, CDR2 SVGIG (reference sequence). The CDR3 length is 13 residues. Drawing the rest from reference TRBV30 and TRBJ1-6, the complete variable domain is SQTIHQWPATLVQPVGSPLSLECTVEGTSNPNLYWYRQAAGRGLQLLFYSVGIGQISSEVPQNLSASRPQDRQFILSSKKLLLSDSGFYLCACRGEYNSPLHFGNGTRLTVT.

This clone was detected ten times or more. The gene calls are TRBV5-1 and TRBJ2-1; possible D gene TRBD1, 6 bases. The V end was cut by 3 bases, the J end by 4 bases, with 14 bases between. CDR3 length equals 15 residues. Germline CDR1 and CDR2: SGHRS and YFSETQ. In DNA, the CDR3 is TGCGCCAGCAGCTATGGACAGTTCTTGTACAATGAGCAGTTCTTC. It is translated as CASSYGQFLYNEQFF. The full variable domain, with the rest looked up from reference TRBV5-1 and TRBJ2-1, is KAGVTQTPRYLIKTRGQQVTLSCSPISGHRSVSWYQQTPGQGLQFLFEYFSETQRNKGNFPGRFSGRQFSNSRSEMNVSTLELGDSALYLCASSYGQFLYNEQFFGPGTRLTVL.

V is TRBV5-1 and J is TRBJ2-1; possible D gene TRBD1, 5 bases. Per the germline V gene, CDR1 is SGHRS and CDR2 is YFSETQ. This CDR3 comprises 16 residues. V gave up 1 base and J gave up 6 bases, with 17 bases separating them. CDR3 nucleotide sequence: TGCGCCAGCAGCTTGATAGGGCAGGGTTTTCCCAATGAGCAGTTCTTC. Translating gives CASSLIGQGFPNEQFF. Full variable domain (outside the CDR3, taken from reference TRBV5-1 and TRBJ2-1): KAGVTQTPRYLIKTRGQQVTLSCSPISGHRSVSWYQQTPGQGLQFLFEYFSETQRNKGNFPGRFSGRQFSNSRSEMNVSTLELGDSALYLCASSLIGQGFPNEQFFGPGTRLTVL.

This clone was seen more than once but under ten times. The V gene is TRBV6-1, the J gene TRBJ2-7; the match to TRBD2 covers 7 bases. This CDR3 region has 16 residues. Trimming cost V 6 bases and J 3 bases; bases outside gene matches: 14. Germline assignment: CDR1 MNHNS and CDR2 SASEGT. CDR3 protein: CASSLTSGDYSYEQYF. The CDR3 DNA follows: TGTGCCAGCAGCCTCACCTCCGGGGACTATAGCTACGAGCAGTACTTC.

Relative to its sample, this clone is medium-sized. The CDR3: CASSQGGDSYNEQFF. Written as DNA, the CDR3 is TGTGCCAGCAGCCAGGGCGGAGATTCCTACAATGAGCAGTTCTTC. The chain links TRBV9 to TRBJ2-1; the D gene is possibly TRBD1 (5 bases). Germline CDR1 is SGDLS and CDR2 is YYNGEE. This CDR3 is 15 amino acids long. Between the trimmed V and J ends, which lost 4 bases and 1 base, there was a span of 12 bases.

This clone is medium-sized within its sample. The V call is TRBV5-1, the J call TRBJ2-2; 10 bases match TRBD2. Germline assignment: CDR1 SGHRS and CDR2 YFSETQ. CDR3 length equals 17 residues. Trimming at V came to 1 base and at J to 3 bases, leaving 6 bases not matched to a gene. The CDR3 loop reads CASSLILAGVHTGELFF. In DNA form, the CDR3 reads TGCGCCAGCAGCTTGATTCTAGCGGGAGTTCACACCGGGGAGCTGTTTTTT.

This clone was observed many times. Relative to the germline gene, one junction end is altered; a read error may explain this. V usage is TRBV7-7 and J usage is TRBJ2-5, with 7 bases identical to TRBD2. The CDR3 runs to 15 residues. Germline assignment: CDR1 SSHAT and CDR2 FNYEAQ (reference sequence). The CDR3 protein is CASSSAAGGSKTQYF. CDR3 nucleotide sequence: TGTGCTAGCAGCTCCGCGGCCGGGGGGTCGAAGACCCAGTACTTC.

The chain recombines TRBV20-1 with TRBJ2-2, with TRBD2 as a possible D gene (6 bases). V was clipped by 5 bases and J by 4 bases, with 14 bases between them. The CDR3 is 14 residues long. Germline CDR1 reads DFQATT; CDR2 reads SNEGSKA (reference sequence). CDR3 in DNA: TGCAGTGCTCGCGGGATTAGTGGCACCGGGGAGCTGTTTTTT. This codes for CSARGISGTGELFF.

This clone was counted at least ten times. The chain links TRBV7-2 to TRBJ2-1; 12 nucleotides align to TRBD2. The CDR3 length is 15 residues. Germline assignment: CDR1 SGHTA and CDR2 FQGNSA. Germline trimming cut 10 bases from V and 9 bases from J; bases unmatched to any gene: 13. CDR3: CAISSVGLAGLEQFF. CDR3 DNA: TGTGCCATATCCTCCGTCGGACTAGCGGGACTTGAGCAGTTCTTC.

This chain uses TRBV20-1 with TRBJ2-7; maybe TRBD2 (6 bases). The germline V gene encodes CDR1 DFQATT and CDR2 SNEGSKA (reference sequence). The CDR3 contains 13 residues. With 1 base removed from V and 4 bases from J, the gap between germline ends came to 11 bases. This CDR3 reads CSARGVAGYEQYF. The CDR3 bases are TGCAGTGCTAGAGGGGTGGCGGGGTACGAGCAGTACTTC.